This T cell receptor (beta chain) was recovered during a study of blood T cell repertoires in COVID-19. Study background: From the United States, Italy and Spain came samples of acute and convalescent COVID-19.

The ends were cut back, 7 bases at V and 4 bases at J, with 7 bases in the middle. The CDR3 sequence is 12 residues long. Germline CDR1 and CDR2: KGHDR and SFDVKD. The method was immunoSEQ multiplex PCR; TCRdb's version includes in-frame clones alone and lacks a portion of them. Of hundreds of thousands of clones in the sample, over 75% were seen once. This TCR derives from a human donor in a cohort sampled during active COVID-19. The sample consisted of peripheral blood. The chain uses TRBV24-1 and TRBJ1-5; D not resolved. In DNA form, the CDR3 reads TGTGCCACCAGAAAAGCAAATCAGCCCCAGCATTTT. This codes for CATRKANQPQHF.